A single sample gave rise to the 26 T cell receptor beta chains below, sequenced in a study of metastatic and nonmetastatic thyroid tumors (dated by TCRdb to about 2020). To prepare the library, PCR was applied. For sequencing, an Illumina HiSeq 4000 was employed. The public reads were run again by TCRdb, first through fastp at Q25 and then through MiXCR, and only productive beta chains were kept. Across this sample there are about 20,000 clones, with roughly a sixth seen only once. The top ten clonotypes cover about 9.4% of the sample. None of the patients had been given any treatment before thyroid surgery. The sequencing input was tumor tissue. These TCRs come from a female donor with papillary thyroid cancer or a benign thyroid nodule (not recorded which). Some clones in this sample may be carry-over from other donors' samples.

This clone was seen at least ten times. This may arise from a read error, as a much more abundant clone is one base away. Distinct nucleotide sequences in the sample also encode this CDR3. The CDR3 reads CASSLGPNTEAFF. The CDR3, as DNA: TGTGCCAGCAGTTTAGGTCCGAACACCGAAGCTTTCTTT. This chain uses TRBV12-3 or TRBV12-4 with TRBJ1-1; D uncertain. The CDR3 is made up of 13 amino acids.

This clone occurred many times. This sequence joins TRBV27 and TRBJ2-1; D ambiguous. CDR1 is MNHEY, CDR2 SMNVEV, per germline (reference sequence). CDR3 length: 16 amino acids. Trimming shortened V by 3 bases and J by 9 bases, and 21 bases separated the two germline ends. CDR3 amino acids: CASSLGLYGPMGEQFF. DNA for the CDR3: TGTGCCAGCAGTTTGGGGTTATACGGACCCATGGGTGAGCAGTTCTTC.

The chain is built from TRBV5-6 and TRBJ1-1, with a possible D match to TRBD1 (5 bases). The germline gives CDR1 SGHDT, CDR2 YYEEEE. CDR3 size: 13 residues. V was cut by 5 bases and J by 1 base, with 9 bases left in between. The CDR3 region has the DNA TGTGCCAGCAGGGGGCTGAGGAACACTGAAGCTTTCTTT. It translates to CASRGLRNTEAFF.

This clone was found many times. The V call is TRBV29-1, the J call TRBJ2-7, with a weak D call TRBD2 (5 bases). CDR1 SQVTM and CDR2 ANQGSEA come from the germline V gene. CDR3 length: 14 residues. V was cut by 6 bases and J by 2 bases, with 17 bases left in between. The CDR3 nucleotides are TGCAGCGTCATTGCTCCGGACGGGACCTACGAGCAGTACTTC. Translating gives CSVIAPDGTYEQYF.

This clone appeared many times. This chain joins TRBV6-1 and TRBJ1-5; D unresolved. CDR1 is MNHNS, CDR2 SASEGT, per germline. The CDR3 length is 11 residues. Trimming took off 5 bases at V and 6 bases at J, with 5 bases between the two ends. CDR3 sequence: CASSWGQPQHF. For the CDR3, the DNA is TGTGCCAGCAGTTGGGGTCAGCCCCAGCATTTT.

There are many counts of this clone. The chain carries TRBV3-1 and TRBJ1-2; 7 nucleotides agree with TRBD1. Unmatched junction bases numbered 3, after V lost 1 base and J lost 4 bases. Germline CDR1 is LGHDT and CDR2 is YNNKEL (reference sequence). The CDR3 runs 14 residues. Here the CDR3 DNA reads TGTGCCAGCAGCCAAGCTCCAGGGGGCTATGGCTACACCTTC. It translates to CASSQAPGGYGYTF.

Comment on this clone: A clone one base away is much larger, so this may be a read error. This sample includes further DNA sequences coding for the same CDR3. J is TRBJ2-2 and V is TRBV3-1, with TRBD2 as a possible D gene (6 bases). The V and J ends lost 4 bases and 2 bases respectively, with 11 bases between them. The CDR3 has 15 residues. The V gene's germline CDR1 is LGHDT and CDR2 YNNKEL (reference sequence). CDR3 coding DNA: TGTGCCAGCAGCCCATGGGGAGGTAACACCGGGGAGCTGTTTTTT. Its translation: CASSPWGGNTGELFF.

The rearrangement joins TRBV5-8 to TRBJ1-2; 7 bases agree with TRBD1. The CDR3 length is 14 residues. The germline V gene encodes CDR1 SGHTS and CDR2 YDEGEE. J was trimmed by 4 bases and V by 0 bases; bases with no gene match: 3. The DNA for the CDR3 is TGTGCCAGCAGCTTGGGGACAGGACCCTATGGCTACACCTTC. Amino acid sequence: CASSLGTGPYGYTF.

There are many counts of this clone. This rearrangement joins TRBV5-1 to TRBJ1-5, with TRBD1 as a possible D gene (5 bases). CDR3 length: 14 amino acids. Trimming removed 0 bases at V and 4 bases at J, with 8 bases between. Germline V CDR1 and CDR2: SGHRS, YFSETQ. CDR3 sequence reads: CASSLVAGNQPQHF. The CDR3 DNA follows: TGCGCCAGCAGCTTGGTGGCAGGGAATCAGCCCCAGCATTTT.

This clone was seen more than once but under ten times. The chain recombines TRBV11-1 with TRBJ2-1, with 7 bases matching TRBD1. V shed 5 bases, J shed 4 bases, and the junction held 8 bases outside the gene matches. The CDR3 contains 15 residues. Germline V gene lookup returns CDR1 SGHAT and CDR2 FQDESV (reference sequence). The CDR3 DNA follows: TGTGCCAGCAGCAATCGGGACAGAAGATACAATGAGCAGTTCTTC. This sequence encodes CASSNRDRRYNEQFF.

V and J are TRBV10-3 and TRBJ2-3, with D perhaps being TRBD1 or TRBD2 (5 bases each). Germline V gene data show CDR1 as ENHRY and CDR2 as SYGVKD. The V and J ends lost 0 bases and 4 bases respectively, with 14 bases between them. This CDR3 contains 16 residues. The CDR3 region is CAISESRLGESDTQYF. CDR3 DNA: TGTGCCATCAGTGAGTCTCGGCTGGGGGAGTCAGATACGCAGTATTTT.

In its sample, this clone was seen many times. The chain uses TRBV3-1 and TRBJ2-3; 10 positions agree with TRBD2. Germline CDR1 is LGHDT and CDR2 is YNNKEL (reference sequence). The trim removed 4 bases at V and 1 base at J, leaving 2 bases unmatched. CDR3 length: 15 residues. CDR3 region: CASSLGLAGTDTQYF. The CDR3 DNA follows: TGTGCCAGCAGCCTCGGACTAGCGGGCACAGATACGCAGTATTTT.

Ten or more counts support this clone. The chain recombines TRBV20-1 with TRBJ2-4; D unresolved. With 5 bases removed from V and 0 bases from J, the gap between germline ends came to 11 bases. There are 14 residues in the CDR3. Germline-derived CDR1 and CDR2 are DFQATT and SNEGSKA (reference sequence). The CDR3 loop reads CSASQTAAKNIQYF. For the CDR3, the DNA is TGCAGTGCTTCCCAGACTGCAGCCAAAAACATTCAGTACTTC.

This clone was observed at least ten times. The V call is TRBV5-1, the J call TRBJ2-7, with 10 bases that match TRBD1. The junction had 8 bases not matched to a gene; V was cut back by 5 bases and J by 3 bases. The CDR3 consists of 15 residues. Germline loops: CDR1 SGHRS, CDR2 YFSETQ. CDR3 amino acids: CASRPGWTGGYEQYF. The CDR3 DNA sequence: TGCGCCAGCAGGCCGGGCTGGACAGGGGGCTACGAGCAGTACTTC.

This sequence joins TRBV4-2 and TRBJ1-2; possible D gene TRBD1, 6 bases. Trimming cost V 4 bases and J 5 bases, with 23 bases left between them. The germline gives CDR1 LGHNA, CDR2 YNFKEQ. The CDR3 covers 17 residues. In nucleotides, the CDR3 is TGTGCCAGCAGCCGAGCGGTGAGTCAGGGGCTGGAATATGGCTACACCTTC. Residues: CASSRAVSQGLEYGYTF.

By frequency in the sample, this clone is medium-sized (0.01 to 0.1%). The chain links TRBV28 to TRBJ2-7; 7 positions agree with TRBD1. V was pared by 4 bases and J by 0 bases, with 6 bases of the junction left unmatched. The CDR3 is 15 amino acids. The germline V gene encodes CDR1 MDHEN and CDR2 SYDVKM. The CDR3 coding sequence is TGTGCCAGCAGTTCCGGGACAGAGGACTCCTACGAGCAGTACTTC. Protein: CASSSGTEDSYEQYF.

The rearrangement links TRBV19 to TRBJ1-5, with D uncertain. V shed 3 bases and J shed 4 bases, with 10 bases lying between them. The CDR3 totals 14 residues. Germline V gene data show CDR1 as LNHDA and CDR2 as SQIVND (reference sequence). DNA of the CDR3: TGTGCCAGTAGTATGGTATCTGGTAATCAGCCCCAGCATTTT. Encoded protein: CASSMVSGNQPQHF.

The V gene is TRBV5-1, the J gene TRBJ1-1; D is unclear. The CDR3 runs to 14 residues. The V gene's germline CDR1 is SGHRS and CDR2 YFSETQ. With 3 bases removed from V and 4 bases from J, the gap between germline ends came to 13 bases. In DNA form, the CDR3 reads TGCGCCAGCAGCTCAACCACAGTGTGCACTGAAGCTTTCTTT. It specifies CASSSTTVCTEAFF.

This clone has a count of ten or more. The chain uses TRBV5-8 and TRBJ2-7; D is unclear. The germline V and J ends were trimmed by 4 bases and 7 bases, with 9 bases remaining between them. The germline CDR1 and CDR2 sequences are SGHTS and YDEGEE. This CDR3 region has 11 residues. This chain's CDR3 is CASSPMEEQYF. DNA for the CDR3: TGTGCCAGCAGCCCTATGGAAGAGCAGTACTTC.

A word on this clone: Without the conserved terminal phenylalanine or tryptophan, this CDR3 likely stems from a read error. The chain is built from TRBV2 and TRBJ1-2, with 8 positions matching TRBD1. J was trimmed by 4 bases and V by 2 bases; bases with no gene match: 3. CDR1 and CDR2 (germline): SNHLY, FYNNEI. CDR3 length: 14 amino acids. The DNA of the CDR3 is TGTGCCAGCAGTGAATTGGGACAGGTCTATGGCTACACCCTC. Translation: CASSELGQVYGYTL.

This clone was seen at least ten times. The chain recombines TRBV9 with TRBJ2-2; a possible D gene is TRBD1 (6 bases). Trimming took off 4 bases at V and 7 bases at J, with 8 bases between the two ends. This CDR3 region has 12 residues. Germline V gene data show CDR1 as SGDLS and CDR2 as YYNGEE. The CDR3 region is CASSFRGGELFF. Written as DNA, the CDR3 is TGTGCCAGCAGCTTCAGGGGCGGGGAGCTGTTTTTT.

This clone was recorded many times. V and J are TRBV19 and TRBJ2-1, with D maybe TRBD1 (6 bases). Per germline, CDR1 LNHDA and CDR2 SQIVND (reference sequence). V gave up 10 bases and J gave up 6 bases, with 22 bases separating them. The CDR3 covers 15 residues. The CDR3 nucleotides are TGTGCCACCCGGCCGACAGTCTCCAGGGGCAATGAGCAGTTCTTC. This encodes CATRPTVSRGNEQFF.

This clone was counted at least ten times. A single base separates this from a much larger clone, so it may be a read error. The CDR3, as DNA: TGTGCCATCTCCATGGGGACATACGAGCAGTACTTC. Translated, it gives CAISMGTYEQYF. The V call is TRBV10-3, the J call TRBJ2-7; D may be TRBD1 (6 bases). Trimming removed 8 bases at V and 4 bases at J, with 12 bases between. Germline CDR1 ENHRY, CDR2 SYGVKD. This CDR3 has 12 residues.

This clone appeared many times. The chain links TRBV30 to TRBJ1-3; D remains unclear. Trimming stripped 0 bases from V and 4 bases from J, with 4 bases between. Germline CDR1 is GTSNPN and CDR2 is SVGIG (reference sequence). CDR3 size: 12 residues. CDR3 DNA: TGTGCCTGGAGTGTAAGGGGAAACACCATATATTTT. It codes for CAWSVRGNTIYF. The full variable domain, with the rest looked up from reference TRBV30 and TRBJ1-3, is SQTIHQWPATLVQPVGSPLSLECTVEGTSNPNLYWYRQAAGRGLQLLFYSVGIGQISSEVPQNLSASRPQDRQFILSSKKLLLSDSGFYLCAWSVRGNTIYFGEGSWLTVV.

The chain recombines TRBV14 with TRBJ2-2; D unresolved. Per the germline V gene, CDR1 is SGHDN and CDR2 is FVKESK. This CDR3 region has 12 residues. Trimming cost V 5 bases and J 8 bases, with 9 bases left between them. CDR3 coding DNA: TGTGCCAGCAGCAGGGATAGAGGGGAGCTGTTTTTT. Its translation is CASSRDRGELFF.

In regard to this clone: This may be a read error, as it is one base from a much larger clone. This chain links TRBV20-1 with TRBJ1-1, with TRBD1 matching 7 bases. V lost 8 bases and J lost 4; bases outside the gene matches: 7. Germline-derived CDR1 and CDR2 are DFQATT and SNEGSKA (reference sequence). This CDR3 is built from 12 residues. The DNA of the CDR3 is TGCAGTTCGGGCCGGGACAGCACTGAAGCTTTCTTT. Its protein product is CSSGRDSTEAFF.